Listed below are T cell receptor beta chains from one sample, sequenced in a study of identical twins' blood T cells. TCRdb passed the 5' RACE reads through MiXCR, listing each CDR3 protein once. The data show 350,000 to 450,000 distinct CDR3 sequences, about 28% seen once. The sample was PBMCs. The receptors were gathered from a woman between 18 and 50 years old in good health. Both conserved end residues are part of each CDR3. The D gene is left open where the match is weak. Clone size, where shown, is once, few, many, or a class for clones that have expanded.

clone_size j_call v_call d_call cdr3_aa cdr3_nt
. TRBJ2-3 TRBV6-1 TRBD1 CASRERDRSTDTQYF TGTGCCAGCAGGGAAAGGGACAGGAGCACAGATACGCAGTATTTT
. TRBJ2-7 TRBV7-9 . CASSPRVTYEQYF TGTGCCAGCAGCCCTCGGGTAACCTACGAGCAGTACTTC
few TRBJ1-2 TRBV19 . CASFSPGRDPFNYGYTF TGTGCCAGCTTCTCCCCCGGGCGCGACCCCTTTAACTATGGCTACACCTTC
. TRBJ2-2 TRBV29-1 . CSVEEAAGELFF TGCAGCGTTGAAGAAGCGGCCGGGGAGCTGTTTTTT
. TRBJ1-6 TRBV10-3 . CAISDRDSPLHF TGTGCCATCAGTGACCGGGATTCACCCCTCCACTTT
. TRBJ2-1 TRBV5-1 . CASSPQGASNEQFF TGCGCCAGCAGCCCGCAAGGCGCATCCAATGAGCAGTTCTTC
. TRBJ1-2 TRBV5-1 . CASSPDKLDYGYTF TGCGCCAGCAGCCCGGACAAGTTAGACTATGGCTACACCTTC
. TRBJ1-1 TRBV9 TRBD1 CASSAGDSLNTESFF TGTGCCAGCAGCGCCGGGGACAGCTTGAACACTGAATCTTTCTTT
. TRBJ1-3 TRBV12-3/TRBV12-4 TRBD1 CASSLALPGTGIGNTTYF TGTGCCAGCAGTTTAGCACTTCCCGGGACAGGAATAGGAAACACCACATATTTT
. TRBJ1-4 TRBV6-6 . CASRTGEKLFF TGTGCCAGCAGGACAGGTGAAAAACTGTTTTTT
many TRBJ1-6 TRBV6-4 . CASSESHLRGSPLHF TGTGCCAGCAGTGAGAGCCATTTGAGGGGTTCACCCCTCCACTTT
. TRBJ2-3 TRBV5-1 . CASSFSLAPDTQYF TGCGCCAGCAGCTTCTCTCTAGCCCCAGATACGCAGTATTTT
. TRBJ1-1 TRBV18 . CATAARVENTEAFF TGTGCCACCGCAGCGAGGGTGGAGAACACTGAAGCTTTCTTT
. TRBJ1-1 TRBV12-3/TRBV12-4 . CASSLLRPGLNTEAFF TGTGCCAGCAGTCTCCTCAGGCCAGGGCTGAACACTGAAGCTTTCTTT
once TRBJ2-4 TRBV6-5 . CATRGRLAKNIQYF TGTGCCACCCGGGGGCGGCTAGCCAAAAACATTCAGTACTTC
few TRBJ1-1 TRBV7-6 . CASSLAGYGEAFF TGTGCCAGCAGCTTAGCAGGGTATGGTGAAGCTTTCTTT
. TRBJ1-1 TRBV19 . CASSIGVFAFF TGTGCCAGTAGTATCGGGGTTTTTGCTTTCTTT
few TRBJ2-2 TRBV6-5 . CASSKGSYTGELFF TGTGCCAGCTCCAAGGGGTCTTACACCGGGGAGCTGTTTTTT
many TRBJ1-5 TRBV6-6 . CASSYSGLNQPQHF TGTGCCAGCAGTTACTCGGGTCTTAATCAGCCCCAGCATTTT
many TRBJ1-1 TRBV20-1 TRBD1 CSALQGDGVTEAFF TGCAGTGCTTTACAGGGGGATGGTGTCACTGAAGCTTTCTTT
. TRBJ1-6 TRBV9 . CASSVDVGWGSPLHF TGTGCCAGCAGCGTAGATGTGGGCTGGGGTTCACCCCTCCACTTT
few TRBJ1-5 TRBV12-5 TRBD1 CASGMGQRSNQPQHF TGTGCTAGTGGTATGGGACAGCGTAGCAATCAGCCCCAGCATTTT
many TRBJ2-3 TRBV29-1 . CSEGETTQYF TGCAGTGAAGGAGAGACGACGCAGTATTTT
few TRBJ2-7 TRBV28 . CASSLSTNYEQYF TGTGCCAGCAGTTTATCCACCAACTACGAGCAGTACTTC
many TRBJ2-4 TRBV20-1 . CSANRENIQYF TGCAGTGCTAACAGGGAAAACATTCAGTACTTC
. TRBJ1-1 TRBV27 . CASSLSVGQNTEAFF TGTGCCAGCAGTTTATCTGTCGGACAGAACACTGAAGCTTTCTTT
many TRBJ1-4 TRBV10-3 . CAISDGGGYLFF TGTGCCATCAGTGACGGAGGGGGTTATCTGTTTTTT
many TRBJ2-1 TRBV2 . CASSVTPGAGNEQFF TGTGCCAGCAGCGTAACTCCCGGGGCCGGGAATGAGCAGTTCTTC